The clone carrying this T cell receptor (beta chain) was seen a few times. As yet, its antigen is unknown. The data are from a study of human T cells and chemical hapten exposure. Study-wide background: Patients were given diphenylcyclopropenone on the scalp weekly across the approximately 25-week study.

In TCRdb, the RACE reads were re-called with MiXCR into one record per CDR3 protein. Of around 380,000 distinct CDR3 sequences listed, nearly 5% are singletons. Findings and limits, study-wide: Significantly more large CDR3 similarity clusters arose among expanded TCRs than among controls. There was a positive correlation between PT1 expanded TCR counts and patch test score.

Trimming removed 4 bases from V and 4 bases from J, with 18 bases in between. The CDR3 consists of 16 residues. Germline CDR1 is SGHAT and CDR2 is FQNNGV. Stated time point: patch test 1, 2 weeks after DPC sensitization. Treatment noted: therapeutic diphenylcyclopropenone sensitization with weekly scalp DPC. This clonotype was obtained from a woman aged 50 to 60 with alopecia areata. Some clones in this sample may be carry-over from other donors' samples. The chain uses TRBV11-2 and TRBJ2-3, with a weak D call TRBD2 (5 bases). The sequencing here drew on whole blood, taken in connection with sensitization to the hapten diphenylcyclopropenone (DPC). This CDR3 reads CASSSGLPGPADTQYF. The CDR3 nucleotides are TGTGCCAGCAGCTCTGGACTCCCCGGTCCCGCAGATACGCAGTATTTT.